The TCR beta chain under discussion was sequenced for a study of regulatory T cells in long-lasting Graves disease. This CDR3 region has 16 residues. Germline V gene sequence: CDR1 SNHLY, CDR2 FYNNEI. Between the trimmed V and J ends, which lost 2 bases and 2 bases, there was a span of 12 bases. Regarding this clonotype: A read error may be the cause here, since a much bigger clone is one base away.

Combining iRepertoire HTBI primers with Arm-PCR of CDR3 regions, the authors built TCR beta libraries. TCRdb re-called the multiplex PCR reads through MiXCR, storing one row per CDR3 protein. The sample records 500,000 or so distinct CDR3 sequences, around 16% being singletons. Stated time point: newly diagnosed GD, antithyroid drugs for less than 3 months. Scientists built the TCR library using RNA that was extracted from PBMCs. The data also belong to a second study, concerning T cells in Graves' hyperthyroidism and ophthalmopathy.

This sequence was found in a woman aged 35-65 years with Graves disease. The chain carries TRBV2 and TRBJ1-4; D is unclear. The sequencing used peripheral blood mononuclear cells (PBMCs), collected at new diagnosis, from a patient treated with antithyroid drugs. CDR3 in DNA: TGTGCCAGCAGTGAATGGTCGGGGATGACTAATGAAAAACTGTTTTTT. Translating gives CASSEWSGMTNEKLFF.